Presented here are 32 T cell receptor beta chains from one specimen sequenced in a study of tumor-infiltrating lymphocytes in localized non-small cell lung cancer. The repertoire was sequenced with immunoSEQ multiplex PCR; TCRdb's copy has only in-frame clones and lacks some. The data contain about 7,500 clones, roughly 63% of them singletons. The sequencing sample was made of uninvolved lung tissue not adjacent to the tumor. Receptors were obtained from a human donor with non-small cell lung cancer.

The chain employs TRBV25-1 and TRBJ2-7, with 9 bases fitting TRBD1. This CDR3 region has 15 residues. Trimming at V came to 3 bases and at J to 4 bases, leaving 7 bases not matched to a gene. Germline-derived CDR1 and CDR2 are MGHDK and SYGVNS. CDR3 nucleotide sequence: TGTGCCAGCAGTGATTCCCCCGACAGGGGGTACGAGCAGTACTTC. Residues: CASSDSPDRGYEQYF.

The chain uses TRBV10-3 and TRBJ1-2, with 11 bases that match TRBD1. Germline V lookup: CDR1 ENHRY, CDR2 SYGVKD. V was pared by 10 bases and J by 1 base, with 11 bases of the junction left unmatched. This CDR3 contains 16 residues. This chain's CDR3 is CATRSDRGPNNYGYTF. CDR3 in DNA: TGTGCCACCCGGTCGGACAGGGGGCCTAATAACTATGGCTACACCTTC.

This clone was observed a few times. This chain uses TRBV30 with TRBJ1-4, with 11 bases aligning to TRBD1. Germline-derived CDR1 and CDR2 are GTSNPN and SVGIG (reference sequence). This CDR3 region has 15 residues. With V trimmed by 3 bases and J by 3 bases, 3 bases remained unmatched. Written as DNA, the CDR3 is TGTGCCTGGAGGGGGACAGGGGGACCTAATGAAAAACTGTTTTTT. Translated, it gives CAWRGTGGPNEKLFF. Full variable domain (missing parts from reference TRBV30 and TRBJ1-4): SQTIHQWPATLVQPVGSPLSLECTVEGTSNPNLYWYRQAAGRGLQLLFYSVGIGQISSEVPQNLSASRPQDRQFILSSKKLLLSDSGFYLCAWRGTGGPNEKLFFGSGTQLSVL.

The chain links TRBV27 to TRBJ1-1, with 10 bases identical to TRBD1. CDR1 and CDR2 from the germline V gene are MNHEY and SMNVEV (reference sequence). The CDR3 length is 14 residues. Trimming cost V 6 bases and J 1 base; bases outside gene matches: 2. The CDR3 nucleotides read TGTGCCAGCAGGGACAGGGGGTGGAACACTGAAGCTTTCTTT. Encoded protein: CASRDRGWNTEAFF.

The chain couples TRBV2 to TRBJ1-1, with D maybe TRBD1 (6 bases). The CDR3 loop spans 17 amino acids. V was shortened by 6 bases and J by 0 bases, with 20 bases between the two germline ends. CDR1 SNHLY and CDR2 FYNNEI come from the germline V gene. For the CDR3, the DNA is TGTGCCAGCAGACCTAGCCCGGGACACATTATGAACACTGAAGCTTTCTTT. Encoded protein: CASRPSPGHIMNTEAFF. Full variable domain (outside the CDR3, taken from reference TRBV2 and TRBJ1-1): EPEVTQTPSHQVTQMGQEVILRCVPISNHLYFYWYRQILGQKVEFLVSFYNNEISEKSEIFDDQFSVERPDGSNFTLKIRSTKLEDSAMYFCASRPSPGHIMNTEAFFGQGTRLTVV.

V usage is TRBV30 and J usage is TRBJ2-7; D could derive from TRBD1 or TRBD2 (5 bases each). Germline CDR1 reads GTSNPN; CDR2 reads SVGIG (reference sequence). Trimming shortened V by 4 bases and J by 3 bases, and 13 bases separated the two germline ends. This CDR3 comprises 13 residues. This CDR3 is CAWTGQAYYEQYF. For the CDR3, the DNA is TGTGCCTGGACGGGGCAGGCGTACTACGAGCAGTACTTC. Variable domain in full (rest from reference TRBV30 and TRBJ2-7): SQTIHQWPATLVQPVGSPLSLECTVEGTSNPNLYWYRQAAGRGLQLLFYSVGIGQISSEVPQNLSASRPQDRQFILSSKKLLLSDSGFYLCAWTGQAYYEQYFGPGTRLTVT.

J is TRBJ1-5 and V is TRBV6-1; a possible D gene is TRBD1 (6 bases). The CDR3 is made up of 15 amino acids. The V and J ends lost 8 bases and 0 bases respectively, with 14 bases between them. Germline values: CDR1 MNHNS, CDR2 SASEGT. CDR3 sequence: CASLPDSNSNQPQHF. The CDR3, as DNA: TGTGCCAGCTTGCCGGACAGCAATAGCAATCAGCCCCAGCATTTT.

This rearrangement joins TRBV7-7 to TRBJ1-1; D unresolved. This CDR3 has 20 amino acids. Trimming took off 3 bases at V and 3 bases at J, with 29 bases between the two ends. Germline CDR1 and CDR2: SSHAT and FNYEAQ (reference sequence). The CDR3 nucleotides read TGTGCCAGCAGCTTTTTCCCAATCAAGATTCGGACCGAGAGGGACACTGAAGCTTTCTTT. This codes for CASSFFPIKIRTERDTEAFF.

This clone appeared a single time. The chain combines TRBV7-3 with TRBJ2-7; a weak D match, TRBD2 (5 bases). Trimming removed 5 bases at V and 6 bases at J, with 11 bases between. The germline V gene has CDR1 SGHTA and CDR2 FQGTGA. The CDR3 is 12 residues long. The CDR3 nucleotides read TGTGCCAGCAGCGTTGCGGGCCGCGAGCAGTACTTC. Its translation: CASSVAGREQYF.

The chain links TRBV25-1 to TRBJ2-3; the D is unclear. The V gene's germline CDR1 is MGHDK and CDR2 SYGVNS. Between the trimmed V and J ends, which lost 1 base and 4 bases, there was a span of 9 bases. The CDR3 has 14 residues. The CDR3, as DNA: TGTGCCAGCAGTGAATTTACTGGGCCAGATACGCAGTATTTT. Translating gives CASSEFTGPDTQYF.

About this clone itself: Germline and junction disagree at one end, which may indicate a read error. The gene calls are TRBV11-2 and TRBJ2-2; D is unresolved. CDR1 and CDR2 (germline): SGHAT, FQNNGV. The CDR3 has 13 amino acids. The CDR3 nucleotides read TGTGCCAGCACCTTAAAACCATCCGGGGAGCTGTTTTTT. Its translation: CASTLKPSGELFF.

This clone was observed a handful of times. The chain uses TRBV5-4 and TRBJ1-5; D call uncertain. V was cut by 0 bases and J by 7 bases, with 14 bases left in between. CDR3 size: 15 residues. Per the germline V gene, CDR1 is SGHNT and CDR2 is YYREEE (reference sequence). The CDR3 bases are TGTGCCAGCAGCTTGGCTGGAAAAAGTGGGCAGCCCCAGCATTTT. It yields the protein CASSLAGKSGQPQHF.

This clone was detected once. The chain carries TRBV5-6 and TRBJ1-6; D is possibly TRBD1 (5 bases). In germline, CDR1 is SGHDT, CDR2 YYEEEE. V lost 0 bases to trimming and J lost 7 bases, with 14 bases between them. CDR3 length: 16 amino acids. The DNA for the CDR3 is TGTGCCAGCAGCTTGGATGAGGGGAATTGGAATTCACCCCTCCACTTT. Protein product: CASSLDEGNWNSPLHF.

This chain connects TRBV7-2 to TRBJ1-2; D is unclear. With 3 bases removed from V and 2 bases from J, the gap between germline ends came to 13 bases. The CDR3 loop spans 15 amino acids. Germline V gives CDR1 SGHTA, CDR2 FQGNSA. CDR3 coding DNA: TGTGCCAGCAGCTTTGTTTCACAATCGAACTATGGCTACACCTTC. Its protein product is CASSFVSQSNYGYTF.

The rearrangement uses TRBV30 and TRBJ1-2; D gene unclear. V was shortened by 1 base and J by 2 bases, with 14 bases between the two germline ends. Germline CDR1 is GTSNPN and CDR2 is SVGIG (reference sequence). The CDR3 extends over 15 amino acids. The CDR3, as DNA: TGTGCCTGGAGTGGATTCCTCGGGCACAACTATGGCTACACCTTC. This sequence encodes CAWSGFLGHNYGYTF.

This clone was picked up a small number of times. V and J are TRBV6-4 and TRBJ1-6, with a tentative D call TRBD1 (5 bases). In germline, CDR1 is MRHNA, CDR2 SNTAGT. This CDR3 spans 15 amino acids. With 1 base removed from V and 5 bases from J, the gap between germline ends came to 9 bases. This CDR3 is CASSDWAGDNSPLHF. The CDR3 DNA reads TGTGCCAGCAGTGACTGGGCGGGGGATAATTCACCCCTCCACTTT.

This clone was picked up a small number of times. The gene calls are TRBV5-5 and TRBJ2-1, with D perhaps matching TRBD2 (5 bases). Germline V gives CDR1 SGHKS, CDR2 YYEKEE (reference sequence). The CDR3 is 14 residues long. V was pared by 5 bases and J by 9 bases, with 18 bases between. CDR3: CASRERTGSGEQFF. The CDR3 DNA is TGTGCCAGCAGGGAGCGGACTGGGTCCGGTGAGCAGTTCTTC.

The chain employs TRBV20-1 and TRBJ1-1; 7 nucleotides agree with TRBD1. The CDR3 extends over 11 amino acids. From germline, CDR1 is DFQATT and CDR2 SNEGSKA (reference sequence). J gave up 11 bases and V 8 bases, and 11 bases lay outside the gene matches. The CDR3: CSLLTGTNAFF. CDR3 sequence (DNA): TGCAGTTTGTTGACAGGGACCAATGCTTTCTTT.

The J gene is TRBJ2-5, the V gene TRBV2; D is unresolved. Looked up from germline, CDR1 is SNHLY and CDR2 is FYNNEI. With 2 bases removed from V and 4 bases from J, the gap between germline ends came to 5 bases. This CDR3 has 12 residues. The CDR3 region has the DNA TGTGCCAGCAGTGAACAGACAGAGACCCAGTACTTC. Its protein is CASSEQTETQYF.

The chain carries TRBV6-5 and TRBJ2-7; 8 positions agree with TRBD2. CDR1 and CDR2 from the germline V gene are MNHEY and SVGAGI. The CDR3 length is 15 residues. The trim removed 0 bases at V and 1 base at J, leaving 2 bases unmatched. CDR3 sequence reads: CASSYSAGGSYEQYF. For the CDR3, the DNA is TGTGCCAGCAGTTACTCTGCGGGGGGATCCTACGAGCAGTACTTC.

The CDR3 here is CASSVVESSYNEQFF. The CDR3 DNA reads as TGTGCCAGCAGCGTAGTAGAAAGCTCCTACAATGAGCAGTTCTTC. This chain connects TRBV9 to TRBJ2-1, with no clear D. The ends were cut back, 0 bases at V and 0 bases at J, with 7 bases in the middle. Germline V gene sequence: CDR1 SGDLS, CDR2 YYNGEE. The CDR3 runs to 15 residues.

Only a few counts were recorded for this clone. This rearrangement joins TRBV20-1 to TRBJ1-2, with D uncertain. The germline V gene has CDR1 DFQATT and CDR2 SNEGSKA (reference sequence). The CDR3 runs to 11 residues. V was trimmed by 3 bases and J by 8 bases, leaving 10 bases between them. CDR3: CSASDGWGYTF. Written as DNA, the CDR3 is TGCAGTGCTAGTGATGGATGGGGCTACACCTTC.

The chain links TRBV2 to TRBJ1-1, with a possible D match to TRBD1 (6 bases). V gave up 7 bases and J gave up 5 bases, with 20 bases separating them. The germline V gene has CDR1 SNHLY and CDR2 FYNNEI. CDR3 length: 15 residues. The CDR3 sequence is CASTGGSVTGTEAFF. CDR3 in DNA: TGTGCCAGCACGGGGGGCTCAGTCACCGGGACTGAAGCTTTCTTT.

This clone was seen a handful of times. This rearrangement joins TRBV2 to TRBJ1-2; D is possibly TRBD1 (6 bases). In germline, CDR1 is SNHLY, CDR2 FYNNEI. Trimming cost V 3 bases and J 2 bases, with 13 bases left between them. The CDR3 is 15 amino acids. CDR3 sequence reads: CASSDGPGANYGYTF. Written as DNA, the CDR3 is TGTGCCAGCAGTGATGGTCCAGGGGCCAACTATGGCTACACCTTC.

The chain is built from TRBV4-1 and TRBJ2-3; 8 nucleotides match TRBD1. The CDR3 is 15 residues long. With 2 bases clipped from V and 1 base from J, the junction kept 2 bases outside the gene matches. Germline CDR1 MGHRA, CDR2 YSYEKL. The CDR3 region is CASSQLQGGTDTQYF. The CDR3 bases are TGCGCCAGCAGCCAACTACAGGGGGGCACAGATACGCAGTATTTT.

By sample fraction, this clone is medium-sized. The chain combines TRBV14 with TRBJ1-4; D gene unclear. This CDR3 has 16 residues. Trimming cost V 0 bases and J 8 bases, with 16 bases left between them. The germline V gene has CDR1 SGHDN and CDR2 FVKESK. In nucleotides, the CDR3 is TGTGCCAGCAGCCAAGAAACGGAGTTTGGCTACGAAAAACTGTTTTTT. Protein sequence: CASSQETEFGYEKLFF.

This chain uses TRBV7-8 with TRBJ2-2; 14 bases fit TRBD2. This CDR3 is 19 amino acids long. V was clipped by 5 bases and J by 3 bases; unmatched bases: 11. CDR1 is SGHVS, CDR2 FQNEAQ, per germline. The chain's CDR3 is CASSQSSTSGGAYTGELFF. In nucleotides, the CDR3 is TGTGCCAGCAGCCAATCTTCGACTAGCGGGGGGGCCTACACCGGGGAGCTGTTTTTT. Drawing the rest from reference TRBV7-8 and TRBJ2-2, the complete variable domain is GAGVSQSPRYKVAKRGQDVALRCDPISGHVSLFWYQQALGQGPEFLTYFQNEAQLDKSGLPSDRFFAERPEGSVSTLKIQRTQQEDSAVYLCASSQSSTSGGAYTGELFFGEGSRLTVL.

The V call is TRBV29-1, the J call TRBJ1-1; weak D call: TRBD1 (6 bases). V was cut by 7 bases and J by 10 bases, with 19 bases left in between. The CDR3 sequence is 12 residues long. The germline CDR1 and CDR2 sequences are SQVTM and ANQGSEA. The CDR3 loop reads CSAQGGGQLAFF. The DNA for the CDR3 is TGCAGCGCCCAGGGAGGGGGACAACTAGCTTTCTTT.

This clone has only a few counts. The chain recombines TRBV2 with TRBJ1-6; possible D gene TRBD1, 6 bases. This CDR3 is 15 amino acids long. Germline CDR1 and CDR2: SNHLY and FYNNEI. Between the trimmed V and J ends, which lost 7 bases and 4 bases, there was a span of 14 bases. The CDR3 is CASTPDSRYNSPLHF. The CDR3 nucleotides read TGTGCCAGCACCCCGGACAGTAGATATAATTCACCCCTCCACTTT. The full variable domain, its missing parts supplied by reference TRBV2 and TRBJ1-6, is EPEVTQTPSHQVTQMGQEVILRCVPISNHLYFYWYRQILGQKVEFLVSFYNNEISEKSEIFDDQFSVERPDGSNFTLKIRSTKLEDSAMYFCASTPDSRYNSPLHFGNGTRLTVT.

The chain joins TRBV7-3 to TRBJ2-3; no firm D call. The CDR3 sequence is 17 residues long. Trimming took 5 bases from V and 3 from J, leaving 21 bases between them. Germline CDR1 is SGHTA and CDR2 is FQGTGA. CDR3 in DNA: TGTGCCAGCAGCCGACAAGGGCGGAGCGCGGCTACAGATACGCAGTATTTT. Translating it yields CASSRQGRSAATDTQYF.

The rearrangement uses TRBV5-1 and TRBJ2-5, with D possibly being TRBD2 (7 bases). The CDR3 is made up of 15 amino acids. V dropped 0 bases and J dropped 4 bases, with 13 bases sitting between them. Germline CDR1 is SGHRS and CDR2 is YFSETQ. CDR3 amino acids: CASSLAGGLGETQYF. CDR3 nucleotides: TGCGCCAGCAGCTTGGCCGGGGGGCTAGGAGAGACCCAGTACTTC.

This clone occurred a few times. The chain couples TRBV6-5 to TRBJ2-2; D possibly corresponds to TRBD2 (7 bases). From germline, CDR1 is MNHEY and CDR2 SVGAGI. The V and J ends lost 0 bases and 7 bases respectively, with 12 bases between them. The CDR3 is 15 residues long. This CDR3 is CASSYSGGANGELFF. The CDR3 DNA sequence: TGTGCCAGCAGTTACTCAGGGGGGGCAAACGGGGAGCTGTTTTTT.